These 21 T cell receptor beta chains originate from one sample sequenced in a study of CD8 T cells in ankylosing spondylitis. TCRdb reprocessed the 5' RACE reads via MiXCR and lists one record per CDR3 protein. The table has about 300,000 distinct CDR3 sequences, approximately 10% seen once. The material sequenced was blood, either unsorted or a sorted T cell fraction (not recorded which). Source of these receptors: a female donor with ankylosing spondylitis or in good health (not recorded which).

The sample holds many counts of this clonotype. The V gene is TRBV20-1, the J gene TRBJ2-4, with 12 bases matching TRBD2. Germline loops: CDR1 DFQATT, CDR2 SNEGSKA (reference sequence). The junction had 4 bases not matched to a gene; V was cut back by 3 bases and J by 1 base. The CDR3 sequence is 16 residues long. The CDR3 nucleotides read TGCAGTGCTAGTCCCGGACTAGCGGGGGCCAAAAACATTCAGTACTTC. This translates into CSASPGLAGAKNIQYF.

This clonotype appeared many times. The chain is built from TRBV20-1 and TRBJ1-1, with 8 bases fitting TRBD1. The CDR3 is 14 amino acids. Per the germline V gene, CDR1 is DFQATT and CDR2 is SNEGSKA (reference sequence). With 5 bases clipped from V and 5 bases from J, the junction kept 10 bases outside the gene matches. The DNA for the CDR3 is TGCAGTGCTCAACGAGGGACAGGAGGGACTGAAGCTTTCTTT. It codes for CSAQRGTGGTEAFF.

This clonotype came up a few times. The chain employs TRBV5-1 and TRBJ2-2; TRBD2 matches 10 bases. The length of the CDR3 is 18 residues. Looked up from germline, CDR1 is SGHRS and CDR2 is YFSETQ. Trimming cost V 5 bases and J 2 bases; bases outside gene matches: 12. The CDR3 sequence: CASSLSMASGSNTGELFF. The CDR3 coding sequence is TGCGCCAGCAGTTTGAGTATGGCTAGCGGGAGCAACACCGGGGAGCTGTTTTTT.

This clonotype has ten or more counts. The J gene is TRBJ2-3, the V gene TRBV7-8; 10 bases fit TRBD2. Germline-derived CDR1 and CDR2 are SGHVS and FQNEAQ. The ends lost 0 bases at V and 5 bases at J; junction bases unmatched: 8. The CDR3 extends over 17 amino acids. CDR3: CASSLAGTSGVRDTQYF. CDR3 coding DNA: TGTGCCAGCAGCTTAGCGGGTACTAGCGGGGTTAGAGATACGCAGTATTTT.

This clonotype was detected only once. The genes are TRBV5-4 and TRBJ1-1; TRBD1 matches at 7 bases. Germline V gives CDR1 SGHNT, CDR2 YYREEE (reference sequence). This CDR3 spans 15 amino acids. The ends lost 4 bases at V and 5 bases at J; junction bases unmatched: 11. The CDR3 here is CASSPQEGAGTEAFF. Written as DNA, the CDR3 is TGTGCCAGCAGCCCCCAAGAGGGGGCGGGTACTGAAGCTTTCTTT.

The chain combines TRBV28 with TRBJ2-7; a possible D gene is TRBD1 (6 bases). Germline V CDR1 and CDR2: MDHEN, SYDVKM. V was clipped by 4 bases and J by 6 bases, with 19 bases between them. CDR3 length: 15 amino acids. The chain's CDR3 is CASSSPTGPFSEQYF. CDR3 nucleotides: TGTGCCAGCAGTTCGCCGACAGGCCCTTTCAGCGAGCAGTACTTC.

The CDR3 region has the DNA TGTGCCAGCAGTTATTACCCAGGGGCGAACACTGAAGCTTTCTTT. This sequence encodes CASSYYPGANTEAFF. The V gene is TRBV6-2 or TRBV6-3, the J gene TRBJ1-1; tentatively, D is TRBD1 (6 bases). CDR1 is MNHEY and CDR2 is SVGEGT in the germline V gene. The CDR3 totals 15 residues. V was pared by 3 bases and J by 1 base, with 12 bases between.

The chain is built from TRBV6-1 and TRBJ2-1; 7 bases fit TRBD1. The V gene's germline CDR1 is MNHNS and CDR2 SASEGT. J was trimmed by 2 bases and V by 2 bases; bases with no gene match: 6. The CDR3 is 16 amino acids. CDR3: CASSESTRGTYNEQFF. In DNA, the CDR3 is TGTGCCAGCAGTGAAAGCACCAGGGGGACCTACAATGAGCAGTTCTTC.

This clonotype was observed at least ten times. The chain combines TRBV20-1 with TRBJ2-3; maybe TRBD2 (7 bases). The CDR3 extends over 15 amino acids. V was pared by 5 bases and J by 9 bases, with 24 bases between. Germline loops: CDR1 DFQATT, CDR2 SNEGSKA (reference sequence). CDR3: CSARALSGARGTQYF. CDR3 bases: TGCAGTGCTCGAGCCCTAAGCGGGGCTAGGGGGACGCAGTATTTT.

A note on this clonotype: Germline and junction disagree at one end, which may indicate a read error. This sequence joins TRBV19 and TRBJ1-1, with unresolved D. Germline V gene lookup returns CDR1 LNHDA and CDR2 SQIVND (reference sequence). There are 12 residues in the CDR3. The CDR3 reads CATSPTRTEAFF. DNA for the CDR3: TGTGCCACTAGTCCTACGAGAACTGAAGCTTTCTTT.

This clonotype was recorded at least ten times. CDR3 DNA sequence: TGTGCCAGCAGTTACTCGAAGGGGACTGTCCTGAAGACCCAGTACTTC. This codes for CASSYSKGTVLKTQYF. V is TRBV6-2 or TRBV6-3 and J is TRBJ2-5; tentative D call: TRBD2 (6 bases). CDR1 MNHEY and CDR2 SVGEGT come from the germline V gene. V lost 0 bases, J lost 6 bases, and 17 bases lay in between. This CDR3 spans 16 amino acids.

The table lists this clonotype with many counts. The chain recombines TRBV5-6 with TRBJ2-4, with D tentatively TRBD1 (5 bases). V gave up 4 bases and J gave up 7 bases, with 12 bases separating them. Looked up from germline, CDR1 is SGHDT and CDR2 is YYEEEE. The CDR3 runs 13 residues. CDR3 residues: CASSMTVSNIQYF. The CDR3 DNA is TGTGCCAGCAGCATGACAGTATCCAACATTCAGTACTTC.

The chain carries TRBV14 and TRBJ2-5; the D gene is possibly TRBD2 (6 bases). This CDR3 is 16 amino acids long. Germline V gives CDR1 SGHDN, CDR2 FVKESK. V was cut by 4 bases and J by 5 bases, with 20 bases left in between. The CDR3 nucleotides read TGTGCCAGCAGCCCAGCGGGCGCAGGAAGTAGGGAGACCCAGTACTTC. Translation gives CASSPAGAGSRETQYF.

The chain carries TRBV20-1 and TRBJ2-1, with TRBD2 matching 11 bases. This CDR3 has 17 amino acids. CDR1 and CDR2 (germline): DFQATT, SNEGSKA (reference sequence). The ends lost 3 bases at V and 0 bases at J; junction bases unmatched: 7. The CDR3 reads CSASPTSGAYSYNEQFF. The CDR3, as DNA: TGCAGTGCTAGTCCGACTAGCGGGGCCTACTCCTACAATGAGCAGTTCTTC.

V is TRBV4-1 and J is TRBJ2-3; 10 bases align to TRBD2. Germline V CDR1 and CDR2: MGHRA, YSYEKL. The CDR3 runs 19 residues. The V gene end was trimmed by 1 base and the J gene end by 0 bases; junction bases not matched to a gene: 10. CDR3 region: CASSQVFSGGAGSTDTQYF. Written as DNA, the CDR3 is TGCGCCAGCAGCCAAGTTTTCAGCGGGGGGGCCGGGAGCACAGATACGCAGTATTTT.

The rearrangement uses TRBV25-1 and TRBJ2-7; the D gene is possibly TRBD1 (6 bases). The germline CDR1 and CDR2 sequences are MGHDK and SYGVNS. The germline V and J ends were trimmed by 8 bases and 0 bases, with 11 bases remaining between them. The CDR3 has 13 residues. In DNA form, the CDR3 reads TGTGCCAGCCAGGGGCTCCTCTCCTACGAGCAGTACTTC. Residues: CASQGLLSYEQYF.

The chain couples TRBV6-5 to TRBJ2-1; D is unresolved. Trimming cost V 5 bases and J 0 bases, with 14 bases left between them. This CDR3 has 16 amino acids. Germline CDR1 reads MNHEY; CDR2 reads SVGAGI. The CDR3 DNA sequence: TGTGCCAGCAGTCCCTCGACTGGTAGCTCCTACAATGAGCAGTTCTTC. It codes for CASSPSTGSSYNEQFF.

This clonotype was seen repeatedly, ten times or more. The chain employs TRBV29-1 and TRBJ2-3, with D unresolved. V was clipped by 4 bases and J by 6 bases, with 20 bases between them. Per germline, CDR1 SQVTM and CDR2 ANQGSEA. There are 15 residues in the CDR3. The CDR3 loop reads CSVGKGTPGRDTQYF. Written as DNA, the CDR3 is TGCAGCGTTGGGAAGGGAACCCCTGGCCGGGATACGCAGTATTTT.

Many counts were recorded for this clonotype. The chain joins TRBV7-2 to TRBJ2-3; D is ambiguous. V lost 3 bases, J lost 0 bases, and 16 bases lay in between. This CDR3 has 17 amino acids. The germline CDR1 and CDR2 sequences are SGHTA and FQGNSA. In DNA, the CDR3 is TGTGCCAGCAGCTTCCTATCCCCCGGGCGAAGCACAGATACGCAGTATTTT. The encoded protein is CASSFLSPGRSTDTQYF.

Many counts were recorded for this clonotype. The genes are TRBV6-5 and TRBJ2-1; TRBD1 matches 8 bases. This CDR3 spans 13 amino acids. The trim removed 1 base at V and 12 bases at J, leaving 5 bases unmatched. Germline CDR1 MNHEY, CDR2 SVGAGI. The CDR3 here is CASSYFRGQGQFF. The CDR3 DNA sequence: TGTGCCAGCAGTTACTTCAGGGGGCAGGGGCAGTTCTTC.

This clonotype has at least ten counts. The chain employs TRBV7-6 and TRBJ2-2, with TRBD2 identical over 8 bases. The CDR3 is 14 amino acids. Germline V gives CDR1 SGHVS, CDR2 FNYEAQ. V was clipped by 3 bases and J by 7 bases; unmatched bases: 4. The CDR3 reads CASSFNGGVGELFF. The CDR3 nucleotides are TGTGCCAGCAGCTTTAACGGGGGGGTCGGGGAGCTGTTTTTT.